Listed below are T cell receptor beta chains from one sample, sequenced in a study of identifying expanded T cells in peripheral blood. The repertoire was sequenced with immunoSEQ multiplex PCR; TCRdb's copy has only in-frame clones and lacks some. The sample yields 120,000 or so clones, roughly 82% seen once. Material: blood. The receptors come from a person aged 18-69 years in good health. CDR3s include the opening cysteine and the closing phenylalanine or tryptophan. D genes are given only for firm matches. For some rows the clone size is stated as once, few or many, or as a class when expanded; others skip it.

V	D	size	J	DNA	CDR3
TRBV4-1	TRBD1	.	TRBJ1-2	TGCGCCAGCAGCCAAGATCCAGGACAGGTTTTTTTTGGCTACACCTTC	CASSQDPGQVFFGYTF
TRBV7-9	TRBD1	.	TRBJ2-1	TGTGCCAGCAGCCGCATAATGAGCCCACGGGACAGCAAATACAATGAGCAGTTCTTC	CASSRIMSPRDSKYNEQFF
TRBV7-8	.	.	TRBJ1-5	TGTGCCAGCAGCTTAGTCGTCCAGTATAGCAATCAGCCCCAGCATTTT	CASSLVVQYSNQPQHF
TRBV29-1	.	.	TRBJ2-1	TGCAGCGGGGGGGACAATGAGCAGTTCTTC	CSGGDNEQFF
TRBV2	.	.	TRBJ1-2	TGTGCCAGCAAGGCTTCCCTCGGTGGCTACACCTTC	CASKASLGGYTF
TRBV11-3	TRBD1	.	TRBJ1-2	TGTGCCAGCAGCTCCGAACAGGGGGCGTTTAACTATGGCTACACCTTC	CASSSEQGAFNYGYTF
TRBV4-3	.	once	TRBJ1-2	TGCGCCAGCAGCCAAGAATTGGGACGGGGCTATGGCTACACCTTC	CASSQELGRGYGYTF
TRBV6-6	TRBD1	.	TRBJ1-3	TGTGCCAGCAGGGACCCGGGACAGACTGGAAACACCATATATTTT	CASRDPGQTGNTIYF
TRBV11-2	.	.	TRBJ1-1	TGTGCCAGCAGCACCAAGAACACTGAAGCTTTCTTT	CASSTKNTEAFF
TRBV18	TRBD1	.	TRBJ1-5	TGTGCCAGCTCACCTGAGGGACAGGGCAATCAGCCCCAGCATTTT	CASSPEGQGNQPQHF
TRBV16	.	.	TRBJ1-1	TGTGCCAGTAAACCCGGGACAAACATGAACACTGAAGCTTTCTTT	CASKPGTNMNTEAFF
TRBV19	.	.	TRBJ1-1	TGTGCCAGTAGTAGAGCTTCCGGGACAATGAACACTGAAGCTTTCTTT	CASSRASGTMNTEAFF
TRBV11-2	.	.	TRBJ1-1	TGTGCCAGCAGCTTCCGACAGGAGCTGAACACTGAAGCTTTCTTT	CASSFRQELNTEAFF
TRBV1	.	.	TRBJ2-3	TGCACCAGCAGCCGGCGGGGCAGACCCAGCACAGATACGCAGTATTTT	CTSSRRGRPSTDTQYF
TRBV5-4	.	.	TRBJ1-4	TGTGCCAGCAGCTTGGCCGGGCCCGGGGGCGAAAAACTGTTTTTT	CASSLAGPGGEKLFF
TRBV7-9	.	.	TRBJ1-1	TGTGCCAGCAGCTCCCTAGGGGGTGAAGCTTTCTTT	CASSSLGGEAFF
TRBV7-2	TRBD1	.	TRBJ1-6	TGTGCCAGCAGCTTAGCAGGGACAGGGGTGGCTTCACCCCTCCACTTT	CASSLAGTGVASPLHF
TRBV7-9	.	.	TRBJ2-3	TGTGCCAGCAGTTTAACCGGGACTCCGATGGATACGCAGTATTTT	CASSLTGTPMDTQYF
TRBV18	.	.	TRBJ2-3	TGTGCCAGCTCACCAGGAAGCACAGATACGCAGTATTTT	CASSPGSTDTQYF
TRBV5-1	TRBD1	.	TRBJ1-6	TGCGCCAGCAGCTTGCGGGGACAGCCGGGAAATTCACCCCTCCACTTT	CASSLRGQPGNSPLHF
TRBV28	TRBD2	.	TRBJ2-5	TGTGCCAGCAGTGCTTTGGCGGGGGGGCGGGAGACCCAGTACTTC	CASSALAGGRETQYF
TRBV19	TRBD1	.	TRBJ2-1	TGTGCCAGTAGTGCGAGACAGGGAATATACAATGAGCAGTTCTTC	CASSARQGIYNEQFF
TRBV18	TRBD1	.	TRBJ1-4	TGTGCCAGCTCACGGGACAGAACTAATGAAAAACTGTTTTTT	CASSRDRTNEKLFF
TRBV5-4	.	.	TRBJ2-7	TGTGCCAGCAGCTTGTTCGATCGTGACGAGCAGTACTTC	CASSLFDRDEQYF
TRBV25-1	TRBD1	.	TRBJ2-5	TGTGCCAGCGGGACAGGTAACCAAGAGACCCAGTACTTC	CASGTGNQETQYF
TRBV2	.	.	TRBJ2-4	TGTGCCAGCAGTGTATCGACACGCAACATTCAGTACTTC	CASSVSTRNIQYF
TRBV27	.	.	TRBJ1-1	TGTGCCAGCACCATAAACCGAGGGGGAAACACTGAAGCTTTCTTT	CASTINRGGNTEAFF
TRBV6-4	.	.	TRBJ2-2	TGTGCCAGCAGTGCTGGGATTCGGGCCGGGGAGCTGTTTTTT	CASSAGIRAGELFF
TRBV2	.	.	TRBJ1-5	TGTGCCAGCAGTGAAGGGGGGTTTAGCAATCAGCCCCAGCATTTT	CASSEGGFSNQPQHF
TRBV9	.	.	TRBJ2-5	TGTGCCAGCAGCGTAGGGGACGGGACCCAGTACTTC	CASSVGDGTQYF
TRBV15	.	.	TRBJ1-4	TGTGCCACCAGCAGAGTGGGAAGTTCTAATGAAAAACTGTTTTTT	CATSRVGSSNEKLFF
TRBV6-5	.	.	TRBJ1-6	TGTGCCAGCAGTTACAGGATAAGCTCCTATAATTCACCCCTCCACTTT	CASSYRISSYNSPLHF
TRBV11-3	.	.	TRBJ1-3	TGTGCCAGCGGGGTCAATGGAGGTGGAAACACCATATATTTT	CASGVNGGGNTIYF
TRBV29-1	TRBD1	.	TRBJ1-2	TGCAGCGTCCTGGACAGGGGCTATGGCTACACCTTC	CSVLDRGYGYTF
TRBV5-5	.	.	TRBJ2-3	TGTGCCAGCAGCTTAGCGGGACAGAGCACAGATACGCAGTATTTT	CASSLAGQSTDTQYF
TRBV2	.	.	TRBJ1-2	TGTGCCAGCAGTGGAGGCAGTAACTATGGCTACACCTTC	CASSGGSNYGYTF
TRBV11-2	.	few	TRBJ1-1	TGTGCCAGCAGCCCGAGGGGGGGAAAAACTGAAGCTTTCTTT	CASSPRGGKTEAFF
TRBV5-6	.	.	TRBJ1-5	TGTGCCAGCTCCATGGGGGAGGGAGGGGTAGGCCAGCCCCAGCATTTT	CASSMGEGGVGQPQHF
TRBV10-2	TRBD1	.	TRBJ1-1	TGCGCCAGCAGTCGTGGGAGGAGGGGGCTAGGGACTGAAGCTTTCTTT	CASSRGRRGLGTEAFF
TRBV19	TRBD1	.	TRBJ1-6	TGTGCCAGTAGTATAGATGCGGACAGGAAGTCTTCACCCCTCCACTTT	CASSIDADRKSSPLHF
TRBV30	.	.	TRBJ1-4	TGTGCAGGGGGGAATGAAAAACTGTTTTTT	CAGGNEKLFF
TRBV19	.	once	TRBJ1-1	TGTGCCAGTAAGGGACACTCTAACACTGAAGCTTTCTTT	CASKGHSNTEAFF